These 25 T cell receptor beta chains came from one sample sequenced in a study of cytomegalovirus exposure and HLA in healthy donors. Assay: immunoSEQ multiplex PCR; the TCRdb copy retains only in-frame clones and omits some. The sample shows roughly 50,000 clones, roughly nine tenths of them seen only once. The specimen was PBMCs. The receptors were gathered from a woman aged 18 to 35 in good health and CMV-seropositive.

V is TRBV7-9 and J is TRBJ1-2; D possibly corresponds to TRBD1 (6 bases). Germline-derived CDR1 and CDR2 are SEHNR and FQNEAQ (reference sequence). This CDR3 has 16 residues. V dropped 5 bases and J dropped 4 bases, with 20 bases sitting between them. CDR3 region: CASSQGWGGPIYGYTF. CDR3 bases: TGTGCCAGCAGCCAAGGATGGGGGGGGCCAATCTATGGCTACACCTTC.

CDR3 residues: CASRPGGGQSTGELFF. The DNA of the CDR3 is TGTGCCAGCAGGCCCGGAGGAGGGCAGAGCACCGGGGAGCTGTTTTTT. V is TRBV28 and J is TRBJ2-2, with D perhaps TRBD2 (6 bases). This CDR3 is 16 amino acids long. Deletions cut 6 bases from V and 4 bases from J, with 18 bases between. The V gene's germline CDR1 is MDHEN and CDR2 SYDVKM.

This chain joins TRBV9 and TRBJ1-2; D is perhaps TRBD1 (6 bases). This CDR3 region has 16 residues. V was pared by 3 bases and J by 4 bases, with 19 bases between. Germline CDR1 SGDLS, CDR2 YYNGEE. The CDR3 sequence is CASSGFDLQGGYGYTF. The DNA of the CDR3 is TGTGCCAGCAGCGGTTTCGACTTACAGGGTGGCTATGGCTACACCTTC. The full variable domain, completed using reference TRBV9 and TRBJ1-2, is DSGVTQTPKHLITATGQRVTLRCSPRSGDLSVYWYQQSLDQGLQFLIQYYNGEERAKGNILERFSAQQFPDLHSELNLSSLELGDSALYFCASSGFDLQGGYGYTFGSGTRLTVV.

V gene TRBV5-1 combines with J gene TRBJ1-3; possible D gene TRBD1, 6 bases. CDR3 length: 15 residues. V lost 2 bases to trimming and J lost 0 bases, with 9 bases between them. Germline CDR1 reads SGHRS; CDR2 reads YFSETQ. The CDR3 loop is CASSLKTGSGNTIYF. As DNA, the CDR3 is TGCGCCAGCAGCTTAAAGACAGGCTCTGGAAACACCATATATTTT. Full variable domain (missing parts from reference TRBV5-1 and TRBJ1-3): KAGVTQTPRYLIKTRGQQVTLSCSPISGHRSVSWYQQTPGQGLQFLFEYFSETQRNKGNFPGRFSGRQFSNSRSEMNVSTLELGDSALYLCASSLKTGSGNTIYFGEGSWLTVV.

CDR3 sequence: CASSNRDRGRWEQFF. CDR3 nucleotide sequence: TGTGCCAGCAGTAACCGGGACAGGGGGCGATGGGAGCAGTTCTTC. This chain joins TRBV27 and TRBJ2-1; TRBD1 aligns across 12 bases. This CDR3 is built from 15 residues. Germline V gene sequence: CDR1 MNHEY, CDR2 SMNVEV (reference sequence). Trimming removed 5 bases from V and 10 bases from J; junction bases left unmatched: 9.

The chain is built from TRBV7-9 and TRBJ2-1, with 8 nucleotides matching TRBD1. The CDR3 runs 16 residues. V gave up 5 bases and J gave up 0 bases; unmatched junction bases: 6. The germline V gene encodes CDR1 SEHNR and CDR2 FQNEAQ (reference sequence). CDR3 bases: TGTGCCAGCAGCCCGAAGGACAGGGCCTCCTACAATGAGCAGTTCTTC. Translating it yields CASSPKDRASYNEQFF.

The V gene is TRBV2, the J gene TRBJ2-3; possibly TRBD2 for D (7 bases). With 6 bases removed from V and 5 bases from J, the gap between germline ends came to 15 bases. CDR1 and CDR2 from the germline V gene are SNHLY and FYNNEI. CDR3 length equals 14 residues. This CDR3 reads CASSHRGGLDTQYF. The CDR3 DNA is TGTGCCAGCAGCCATCGCGGGGGCTTAGATACGCAGTATTTT.

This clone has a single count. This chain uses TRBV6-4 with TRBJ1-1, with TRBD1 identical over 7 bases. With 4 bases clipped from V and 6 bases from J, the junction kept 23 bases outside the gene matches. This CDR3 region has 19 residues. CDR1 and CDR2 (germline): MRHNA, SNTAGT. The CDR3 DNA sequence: TGTGCCAGCAGTGGTACCGGGACAGAATGTACCGAACACTTGGCTGAAGCTTTCTTT. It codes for CASSGTGTECTEHLAEAFF.

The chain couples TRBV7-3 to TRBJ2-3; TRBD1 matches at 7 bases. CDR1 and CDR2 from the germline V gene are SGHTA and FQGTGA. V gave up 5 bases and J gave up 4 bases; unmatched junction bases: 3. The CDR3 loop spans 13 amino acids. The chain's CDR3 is CASSPQGSDTQYF. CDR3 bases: TGTGCCAGCAGCCCACAGGGGTCAGATACGCAGTATTTT.

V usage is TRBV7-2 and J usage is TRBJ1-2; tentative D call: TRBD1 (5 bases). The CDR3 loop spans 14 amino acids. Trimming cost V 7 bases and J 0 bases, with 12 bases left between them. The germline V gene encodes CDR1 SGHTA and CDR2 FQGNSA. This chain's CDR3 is CASKPGRANYGYTF. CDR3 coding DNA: TGTGCCAGCAAGCCAGGGCGAGCTAACTATGGCTACACCTTC.

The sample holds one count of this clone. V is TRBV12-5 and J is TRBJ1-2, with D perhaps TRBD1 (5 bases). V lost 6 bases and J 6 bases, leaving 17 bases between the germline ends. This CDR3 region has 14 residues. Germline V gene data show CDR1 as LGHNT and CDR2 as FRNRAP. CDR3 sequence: CASGIPFDRNGYTF. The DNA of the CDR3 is TGTGCTAGTGGAATACCATTCGACAGAAATGGCTACACCTTC.

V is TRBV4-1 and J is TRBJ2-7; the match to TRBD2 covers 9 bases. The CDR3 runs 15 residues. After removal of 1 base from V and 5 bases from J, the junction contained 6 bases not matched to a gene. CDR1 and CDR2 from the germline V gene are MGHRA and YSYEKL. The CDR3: CASSQVGGGGNEQYF. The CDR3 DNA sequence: TGCGCCAGCAGCCAAGTAGGCGGGGGGGGCAACGAGCAGTACTTC.

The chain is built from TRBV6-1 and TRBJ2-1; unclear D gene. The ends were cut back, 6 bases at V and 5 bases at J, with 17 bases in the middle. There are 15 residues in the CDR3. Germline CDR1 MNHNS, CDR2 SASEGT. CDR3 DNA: TGTGCCAGCAGCCGATACTGGAGTTTCAACAATGAGCAGTTCTTC. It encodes CASSRYWSFNNEQFF.

The CDR3 nucleotides are TGTGCCAGCAGCGCGGGGACAGGCCATAACTATGGCTACACCTTC. This sequence encodes CASSAGTGHNYGYTF. The rearrangement uses TRBV5-4 and TRBJ1-2, with TRBD1 matching 8 bases. CDR3 length: 15 amino acids. Trimming cost V 4 bases and J 1 base; bases outside gene matches: 6. The germline CDR1 and CDR2 sequences are SGHNT and YYREEE (reference sequence).

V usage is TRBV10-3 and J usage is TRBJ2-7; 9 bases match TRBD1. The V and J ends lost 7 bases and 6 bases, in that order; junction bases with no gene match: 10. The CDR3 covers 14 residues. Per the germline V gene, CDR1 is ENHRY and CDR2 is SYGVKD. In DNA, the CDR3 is TGTGCCATCACCCAGTCCCGGGACAGGGCCGAGCAGTACTTC. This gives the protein CAITQSRDRAEQYF.

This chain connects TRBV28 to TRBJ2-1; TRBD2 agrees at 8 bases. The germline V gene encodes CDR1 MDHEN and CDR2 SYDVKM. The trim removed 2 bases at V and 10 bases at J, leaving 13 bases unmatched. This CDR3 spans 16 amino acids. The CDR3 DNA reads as TGTGCCAGCAGTTTACCCCGCGGGGGGACCAATGGGGAGCAGTTCTTC. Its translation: CASSLPRGGTNGEQFF.

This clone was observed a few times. Here the CDR3 DNA reads TGTGCCAGCAGCTTAGACAGGGCGGCCGAGCAGTTCTTC. Translation: CASSLDRAAEQFF. The gene calls are TRBV13 and TRBJ2-1; possible D gene TRBD1, 6 bases. The germline gives CDR1 PRHDT, CDR2 FYEKMQ (reference sequence). The CDR3 totals 13 residues. Deletions cut 1 base from V and 10 bases from J, with 11 bases between.

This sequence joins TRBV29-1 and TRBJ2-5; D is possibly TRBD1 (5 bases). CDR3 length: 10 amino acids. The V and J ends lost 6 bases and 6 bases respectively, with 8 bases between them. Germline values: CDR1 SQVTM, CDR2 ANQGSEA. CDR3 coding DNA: TGCAGCGTAGACAGTCAGACCCAGTACTTC. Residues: CSVDSQTQYF.

This chain's CDR3 is CASSLAVVSAANSPLHF. The CDR3 DNA is TGCGCCAGCAGCTTGGCGGTTGTCAGCGCGGCAAATTCACCCCTCCACTTT. This rearrangement joins TRBV5-1 to TRBJ1-6; D is unclear. The CDR3 is 17 amino acids. Trimming took 0 bases from V and 7 from J, leaving 17 bases between them. Germline loops: CDR1 SGHRS, CDR2 YFSETQ. Variable domain in full (rest from reference TRBV5-1 and TRBJ1-6): KAGVTQTPRYLIKTRGQQVTLSCSPISGHRSVSWYQQTPGQGLQFLFEYFSETQRNKGNFPGRFSGRQFSNSRSEMNVSTLELGDSALYLCASSLAVVSAANSPLHFGNGTRLTVT.

CDR3 sequence (DNA): TGCAGTGCTAGTAACACCTACGAGCAGTACTTC. Encoded protein: CSASNTYEQYF. The chain is built from TRBV20-1 and TRBJ2-7, with D uncertain. The CDR3 consists of 11 residues. The V gene's germline CDR1 is DFQATT and CDR2 SNEGSKA (reference sequence). V was clipped by 3 bases and J by 2 bases, with 5 bases between them.

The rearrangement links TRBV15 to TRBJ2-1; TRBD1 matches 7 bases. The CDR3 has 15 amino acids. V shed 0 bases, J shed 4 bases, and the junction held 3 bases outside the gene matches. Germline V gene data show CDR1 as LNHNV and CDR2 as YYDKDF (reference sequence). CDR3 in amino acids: CATSREKQGYNEQFF. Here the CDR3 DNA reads TGTGCCACCAGCAGAGAGAAACAGGGGTACAATGAGCAGTTCTTC. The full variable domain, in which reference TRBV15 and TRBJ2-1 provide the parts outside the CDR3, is DAMVIQNPRYQVTQFGKPVTLSCSQTLNHNVMYWYQQKSSQAPKLLFHYYDKDFNNEADTPDNFQSRRPNTSFCFLDIRSPGLGDTAMYLCATSREKQGYNEQFFGPGTRLTVL.

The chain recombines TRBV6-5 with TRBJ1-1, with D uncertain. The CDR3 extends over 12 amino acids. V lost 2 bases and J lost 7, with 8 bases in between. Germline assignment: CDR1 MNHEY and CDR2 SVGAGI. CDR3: CASSYRGGEAFF. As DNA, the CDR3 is TGTGCCAGCAGTTACCGCGGAGGTGAAGCTTTCTTT.

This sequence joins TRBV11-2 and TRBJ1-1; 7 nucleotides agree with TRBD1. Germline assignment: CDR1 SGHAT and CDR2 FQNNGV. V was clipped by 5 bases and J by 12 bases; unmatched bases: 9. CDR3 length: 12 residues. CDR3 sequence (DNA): TGTGCCAGCAGCCACTGGGACAGATTATCTTTCTTT. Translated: CASSHWDRLSFF.

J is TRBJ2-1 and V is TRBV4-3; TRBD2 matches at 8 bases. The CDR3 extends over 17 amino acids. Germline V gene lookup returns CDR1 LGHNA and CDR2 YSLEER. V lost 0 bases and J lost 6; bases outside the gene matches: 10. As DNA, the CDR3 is TGCGCCAGCAGCCAAGAATTCGGACTAGCAAGGTCCAATGAGCAGTTCTTC. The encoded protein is CASSQEFGLARSNEQFF.

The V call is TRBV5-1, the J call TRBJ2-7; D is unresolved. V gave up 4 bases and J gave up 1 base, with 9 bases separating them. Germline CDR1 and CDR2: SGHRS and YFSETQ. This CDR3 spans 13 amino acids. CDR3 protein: CASSGLSSYEQYF. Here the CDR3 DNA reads TGCGCCAGCAGCGGTTTGAGTTCCTACGAGCAGTACTTC.